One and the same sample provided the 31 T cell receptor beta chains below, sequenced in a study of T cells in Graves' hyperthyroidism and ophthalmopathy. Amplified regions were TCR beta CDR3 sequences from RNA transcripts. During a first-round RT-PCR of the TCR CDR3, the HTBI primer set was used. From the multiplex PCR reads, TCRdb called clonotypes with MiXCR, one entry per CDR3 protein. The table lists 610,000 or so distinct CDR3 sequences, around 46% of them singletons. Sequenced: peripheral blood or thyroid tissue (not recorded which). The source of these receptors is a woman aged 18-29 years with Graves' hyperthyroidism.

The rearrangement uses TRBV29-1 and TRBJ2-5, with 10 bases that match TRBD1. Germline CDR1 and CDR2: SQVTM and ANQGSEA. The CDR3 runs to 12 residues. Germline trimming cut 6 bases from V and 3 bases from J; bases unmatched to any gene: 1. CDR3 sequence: CSVGQGKETQYF. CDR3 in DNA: TGCAGCGTGGGACAGGGGAAAGAGACCCAGTACTTC.

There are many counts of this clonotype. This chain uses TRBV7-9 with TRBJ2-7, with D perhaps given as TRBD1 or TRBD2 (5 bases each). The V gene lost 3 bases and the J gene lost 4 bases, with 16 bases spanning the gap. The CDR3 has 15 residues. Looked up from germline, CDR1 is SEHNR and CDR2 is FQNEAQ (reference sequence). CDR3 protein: CASSFWPGTGYEQYF. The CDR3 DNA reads TGTGCCAGCAGCTTTTGGCCAGGGACGGGGTACGAGCAGTACTTC.

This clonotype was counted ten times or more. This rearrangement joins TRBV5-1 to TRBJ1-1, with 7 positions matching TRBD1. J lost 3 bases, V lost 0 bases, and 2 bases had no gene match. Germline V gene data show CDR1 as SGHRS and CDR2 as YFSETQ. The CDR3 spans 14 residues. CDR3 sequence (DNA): TGCGCCAGCAGCTTGGGACAGGGCCACACTGAAGCTTTCTTT. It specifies CASSLGQGHTEAFF.

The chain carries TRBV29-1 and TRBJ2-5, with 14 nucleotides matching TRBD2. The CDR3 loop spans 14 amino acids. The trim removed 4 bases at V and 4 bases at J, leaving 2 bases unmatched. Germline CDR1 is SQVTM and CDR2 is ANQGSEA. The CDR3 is CSVGTSGRTETQYF. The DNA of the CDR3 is TGCAGCGTTGGGACTAGCGGGAGGACAGAGACCCAGTACTTC.

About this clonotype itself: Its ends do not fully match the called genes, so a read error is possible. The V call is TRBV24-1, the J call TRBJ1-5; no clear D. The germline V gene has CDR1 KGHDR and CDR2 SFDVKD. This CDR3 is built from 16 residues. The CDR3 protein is CATSDANNYSDQPQHF. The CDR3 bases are TGTGCCACCAGTGATGCAAACAACTATAGCGATCAGCCCCAGCATTTT.

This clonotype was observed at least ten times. CDR3 protein: CSARDNRRAEYEQYF. In DNA form, the CDR3 reads TGCAGTGCTAGAGACAATCGCCGAGCAGAGTACGAGCAGTACTTC. The V and J genes are TRBV20-1 and TRBJ2-7; D is unresolved. CDR1 is DFQATT and CDR2 is SNEGSKA in the germline V gene (reference sequence). Trimming stripped 0 bases from V and 4 bases from J, with 16 bases between. There are 15 residues in the CDR3.

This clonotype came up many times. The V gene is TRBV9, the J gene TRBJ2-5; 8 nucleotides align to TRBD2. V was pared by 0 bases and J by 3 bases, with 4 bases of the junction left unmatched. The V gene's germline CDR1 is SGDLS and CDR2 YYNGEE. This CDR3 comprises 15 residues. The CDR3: CASSVAGTSKETQYF. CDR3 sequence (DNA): TGTGCCAGCAGCGTAGCCGGGACTAGTAAAGAGACCCAGTACTTC.

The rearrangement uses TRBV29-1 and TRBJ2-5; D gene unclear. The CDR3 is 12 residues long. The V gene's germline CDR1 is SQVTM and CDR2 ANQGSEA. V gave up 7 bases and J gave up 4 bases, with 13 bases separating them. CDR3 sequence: CSAQRTVETQYF. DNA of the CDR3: TGCAGCGCCCAGAGGACGGTAGAGACCCAGTACTTC.

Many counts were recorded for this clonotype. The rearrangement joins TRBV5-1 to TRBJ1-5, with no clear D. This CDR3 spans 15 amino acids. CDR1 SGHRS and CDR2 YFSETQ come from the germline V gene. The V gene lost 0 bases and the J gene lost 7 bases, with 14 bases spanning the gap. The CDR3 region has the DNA TGCGCCAGCAGCTTGGCCGGGTCGGTAGAACAGCCCCAGCATTTT. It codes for CASSLAGSVEQPQHF.

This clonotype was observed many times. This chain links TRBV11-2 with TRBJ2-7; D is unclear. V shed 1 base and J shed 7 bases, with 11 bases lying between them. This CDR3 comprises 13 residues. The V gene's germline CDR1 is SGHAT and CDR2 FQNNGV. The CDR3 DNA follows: TGTGCCAGCAGCTTAGGACACCCCCTGGAGCAGTACTTC. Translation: CASSLGHPLEQYF.

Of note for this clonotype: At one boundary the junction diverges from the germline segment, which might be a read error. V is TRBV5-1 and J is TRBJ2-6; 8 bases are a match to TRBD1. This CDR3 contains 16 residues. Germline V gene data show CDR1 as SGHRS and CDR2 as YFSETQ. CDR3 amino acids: CASSSDRAAGANVLTF. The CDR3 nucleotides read TGTGCCAGCAGCTCGGACAGGGCGGCTGGGGCCAACGTCCTGACTTTC.

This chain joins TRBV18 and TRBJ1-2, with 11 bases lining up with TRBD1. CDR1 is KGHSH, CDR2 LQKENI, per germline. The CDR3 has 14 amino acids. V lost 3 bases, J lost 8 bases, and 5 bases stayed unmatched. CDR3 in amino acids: CASSPGQGAVGYTF. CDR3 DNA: TGTGCCAGCTCACCTGGACAGGGGGCGGTCGGCTACACCTTC.

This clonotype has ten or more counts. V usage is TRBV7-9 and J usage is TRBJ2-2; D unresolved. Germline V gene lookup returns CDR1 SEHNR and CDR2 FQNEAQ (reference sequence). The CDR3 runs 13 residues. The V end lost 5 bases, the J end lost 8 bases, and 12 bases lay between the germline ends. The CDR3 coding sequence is TGTGCCAGCAGCCCGGACGAGATGGGGGAGCTGTTTTTT. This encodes CASSPDEMGELFF. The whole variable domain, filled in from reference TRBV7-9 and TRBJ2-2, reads DTGVSQNPRHKITKRGQNVTFRCDPISEHNRLYWYRQTLGQGPEFLTYFQNEAQLEKSRLLSDRFSAERPKGSFSTLEIQRTEQGDSAMYLCASSPDEMGELFFGEGSRLTVL.

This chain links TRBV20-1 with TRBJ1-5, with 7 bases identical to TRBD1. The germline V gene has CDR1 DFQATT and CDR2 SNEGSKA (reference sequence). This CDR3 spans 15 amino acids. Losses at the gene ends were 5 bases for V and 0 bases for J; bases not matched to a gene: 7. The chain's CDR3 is CSAWTGGLSNQPQHF. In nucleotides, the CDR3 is TGCAGTGCTTGGACAGGTGGTCTTAGCAATCAGCCCCAGCATTTT.

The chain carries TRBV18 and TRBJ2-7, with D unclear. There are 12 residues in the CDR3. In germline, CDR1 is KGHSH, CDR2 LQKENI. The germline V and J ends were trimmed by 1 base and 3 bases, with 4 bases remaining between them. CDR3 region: CASSPRIYEQYF. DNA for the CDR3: TGTGCCAGCTCACCACGGATCTACGAGCAGTACTTC.

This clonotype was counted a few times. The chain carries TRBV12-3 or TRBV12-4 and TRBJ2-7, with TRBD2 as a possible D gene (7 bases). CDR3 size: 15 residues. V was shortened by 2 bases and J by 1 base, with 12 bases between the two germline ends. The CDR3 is CASSLRGGVSYEQYF. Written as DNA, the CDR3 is TGTGCCAGCAGTTTAAGGGGGGGAGTATCCTACGAGCAGTACTTC.

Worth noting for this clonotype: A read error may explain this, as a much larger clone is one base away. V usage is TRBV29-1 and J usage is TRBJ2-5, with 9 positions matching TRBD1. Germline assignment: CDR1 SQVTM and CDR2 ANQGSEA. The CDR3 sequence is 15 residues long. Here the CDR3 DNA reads TGCGCCAACGGCGAGACAGGGGGTGCCCAAGAGACCCAATACTTC. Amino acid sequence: CANGETGGAQETQYF. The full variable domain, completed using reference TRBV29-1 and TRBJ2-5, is SAVISQKPSRDICQRGTSLTIQCQVDSQVTMMFWYRQQPGQSLTLIATANQGSEATYESGFVIDKFPISRPNLTFSTLTVSNMSPEDSSIYLCANGETGGAQETQYFGPGTRLLVL.

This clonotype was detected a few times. As DNA, the CDR3 is TGCAGTGCAGATGACAGGGAGAACACAGATACGCAGTATTTT. The encoded protein is CSADDRENTDTQYF. The V and J genes are TRBV20-1 and TRBJ2-3; 7 bases line up with TRBD1. J lost 2 bases, V lost 6 bases, and 8 bases had no gene match. Germline V gene lookup returns CDR1 DFQATT and CDR2 SNEGSKA (reference sequence). This CDR3 contains 14 residues.

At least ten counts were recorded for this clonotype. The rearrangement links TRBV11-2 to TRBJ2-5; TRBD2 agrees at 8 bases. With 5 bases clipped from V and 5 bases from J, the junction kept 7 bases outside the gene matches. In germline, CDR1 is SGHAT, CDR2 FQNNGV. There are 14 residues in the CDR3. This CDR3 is CASSGRAGAETQYF. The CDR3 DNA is TGTGCCAGCAGCGGACGAGCGGGAGCGGAGACCCAGTACTTC.

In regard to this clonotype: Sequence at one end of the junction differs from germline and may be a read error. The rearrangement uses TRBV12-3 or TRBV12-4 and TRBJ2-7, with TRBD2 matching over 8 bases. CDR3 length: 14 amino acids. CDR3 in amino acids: CAGSKTSVSYEQYF. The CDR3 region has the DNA TGTGCCGGCAGTAAGACTAGCGTCTCCTACGAGCAGTACTTC.

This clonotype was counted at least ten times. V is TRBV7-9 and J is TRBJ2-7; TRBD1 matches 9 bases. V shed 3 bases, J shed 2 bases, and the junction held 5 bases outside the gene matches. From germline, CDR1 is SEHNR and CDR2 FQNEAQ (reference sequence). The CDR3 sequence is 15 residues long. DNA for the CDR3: TGTGCCAGCAGCTTGAGGACAGGGGCCCCCTACGAGCAGTACTTC. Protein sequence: CASSLRTGAPYEQYF.

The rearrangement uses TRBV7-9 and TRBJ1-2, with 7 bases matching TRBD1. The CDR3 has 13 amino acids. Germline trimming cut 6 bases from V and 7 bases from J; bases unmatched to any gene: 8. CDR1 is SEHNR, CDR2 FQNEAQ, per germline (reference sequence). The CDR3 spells CASRVTGTGGYTF. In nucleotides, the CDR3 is TGTGCCAGCAGAGTGACAGGGACGGGTGGCTACACCTTC.

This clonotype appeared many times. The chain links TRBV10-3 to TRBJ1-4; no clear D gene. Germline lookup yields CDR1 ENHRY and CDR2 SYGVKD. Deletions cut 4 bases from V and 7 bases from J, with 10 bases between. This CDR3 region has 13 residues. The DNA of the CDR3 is TGTGCCATCAGTGCCGGCGACGGTGAAAAACTGTTTTTT. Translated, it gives CAISAGDGEKLFF.

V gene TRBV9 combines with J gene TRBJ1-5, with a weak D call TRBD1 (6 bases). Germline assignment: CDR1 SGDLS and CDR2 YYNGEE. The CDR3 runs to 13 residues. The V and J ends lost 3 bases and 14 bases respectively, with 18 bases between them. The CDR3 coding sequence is TGTGCCAGCAGCGAGGGGGGACTAGCGCATGAGCATTTT. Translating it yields CASSEGGLAHEHF. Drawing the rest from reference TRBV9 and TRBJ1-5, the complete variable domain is DSGVTQTPKHLITATGQRVTLRCSPRSGDLSVYWYQQSLDQGLQFLIQYYNGEERAKGNILERFSAQQFPDLHSELNLSSLELGDSALYFCASSEGGLAHEHFGDGTRLSIL.

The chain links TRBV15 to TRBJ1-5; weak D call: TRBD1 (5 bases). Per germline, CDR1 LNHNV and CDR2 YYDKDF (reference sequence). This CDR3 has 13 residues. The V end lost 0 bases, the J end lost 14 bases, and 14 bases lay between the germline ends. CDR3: CATSRDLADNEHF. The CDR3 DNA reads TGTGCCACCAGCAGAGATCTAGCGGACAATGAGCATTTT.

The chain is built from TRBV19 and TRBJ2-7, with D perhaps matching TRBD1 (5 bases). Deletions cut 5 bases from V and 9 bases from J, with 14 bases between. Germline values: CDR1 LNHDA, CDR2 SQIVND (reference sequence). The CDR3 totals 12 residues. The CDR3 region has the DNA TGTGCCAGTAGTGCCTCAGGGAAAGGGCAGTACTTC. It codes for CASSASGKGQYF.

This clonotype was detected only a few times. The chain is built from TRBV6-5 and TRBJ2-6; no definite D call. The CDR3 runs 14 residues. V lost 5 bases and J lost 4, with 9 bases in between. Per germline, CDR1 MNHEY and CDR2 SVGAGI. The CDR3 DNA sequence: TGTGCCAGCAGTCTTCCACAGGGGGCCAACGTCCTGACTTTC. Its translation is CASSLPQGANVLTF.

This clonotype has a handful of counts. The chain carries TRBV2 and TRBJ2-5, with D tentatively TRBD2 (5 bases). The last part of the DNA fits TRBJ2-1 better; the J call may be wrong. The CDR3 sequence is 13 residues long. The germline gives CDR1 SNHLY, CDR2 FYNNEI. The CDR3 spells CASSDEAANEQFF. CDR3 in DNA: TGTGCCAGCAGTGATGAAGCGGCGAATGAGCAGTTCTTC.

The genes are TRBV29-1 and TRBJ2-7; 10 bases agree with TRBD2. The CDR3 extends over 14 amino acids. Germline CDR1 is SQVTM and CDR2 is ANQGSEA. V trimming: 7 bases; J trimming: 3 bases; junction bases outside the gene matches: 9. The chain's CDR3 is CSAEGSGGSYEQYF. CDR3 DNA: TGCAGCGCTGAGGGTAGCGGGGGGAGCTACGAGCAGTACTTC.

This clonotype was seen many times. The CDR3 coding sequence is TGTGCCAGCAGCTCCCAGGGGGAAACGTCCTACGAGCAGTACTTC. This codes for CASSSQGETSYEQYF. The V and J genes are TRBV7-3 and TRBJ2-7, with 7 bases lining up with TRBD1. The CDR3 is 15 residues long. Germline V gene lookup returns CDR1 SGHTA and CDR2 FQGTGA. After removal of 4 bases from V and 1 base from J, the junction contained 7 bases not matched to a gene.

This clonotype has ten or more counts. CDR3 nucleotides: TGCAGTGCTCACAGGGGGCGTGGGAAACTGTTTTTT. It specifies CSAHRGRGKLFF. The chain is built from TRBV20-1 and TRBJ1-4; 9 bases are shared with TRBD1. Germline CDR1 DFQATT, CDR2 SNEGSKA (reference sequence). V dropped 5 bases and J dropped 11; count of bases not matched to a gene: 6. This CDR3 contains 12 residues.